A single sample gave rise to the 28 T cell receptor beta chains below, sequenced in a study of blood T cell repertoires in COVID-19. Produced via immunoSEQ multiplex PCR; TCRdb's table is partial and in-frame only. The profile shows more than 45,000 clones, 65% to 85% of them singletons. Sequencing was done on a sample of peripheral blood. The source of these receptors is a man aged 40-49 years with acute or convalescent COVID-19.

The V call is TRBV14, the J call TRBJ1-4; D is unclear. This CDR3 spans 12 amino acids. V lost 5 bases and J lost 8, with 9 bases in between. The germline CDR1 and CDR2 sequences are SGHDN and FVKESK. The CDR3 sequence: CASSWEDEKLFF. The CDR3 nucleotides read TGTGCCAGCAGCTGGGAGGACGAAAAACTGTTTTTT.

J is TRBJ2-2 and V is TRBV6-5, with 7 bases matching TRBD1. V dropped 5 bases and J dropped 6; count of bases not matched to a gene: 3. Germline-derived CDR1 and CDR2 are MNHEY and SVGAGI. CDR3 length: 13 residues. CDR3 in amino acids: CASSITGAGELFF. For the CDR3, the DNA is TGTGCCAGCAGTATAACAGGGGCCGGGGAGCTGTTTTTT.

The chain recombines TRBV5-4 with TRBJ2-1, with TRBD2 identical over 8 bases. In germline, CDR1 is SGHNT, CDR2 YYREEE (reference sequence). Trimming removed 4 bases from V and 0 bases from J; junction bases left unmatched: 0. CDR3 length: 14 amino acids. CDR3 sequence (DNA): TGTGCCAGCAGCCGGGGGGGCTCCTACAATGAGCAGTTCTTC. Translation: CASSRGGSYNEQFF.

This chain joins TRBV12-3 or TRBV12-4 and TRBJ1-1; D is ambiguous. V was cut by 3 bases and J by 2 bases, with 7 bases left in between. CDR3 length equals 13 residues. The CDR3 nucleotides are TGTGCCAGCAGTTTCAACCTAAACACTGAAGCTTTCTTT. As protein: CASSFNLNTEAFF.

This chain connects TRBV5-6 to TRBJ1-2; 9 nucleotides match TRBD1. After removal of 4 bases from V and 8 bases from J, the junction contained 9 bases not matched to a gene. Germline-derived CDR1 and CDR2 are SGHDT and YYEEEE. The CDR3 runs to 14 residues. The CDR3 nucleotides read TGTGCCAGCAGCCTGACAGGGGGAGAGGAGGGCTACACCTTC. Translating it yields CASSLTGGEEGYTF.

The V gene is TRBV7-8, the J gene TRBJ2-7; 9 bases fit TRBD2. There are 17 residues in the CDR3. The ends lost 1 base at V and 4 bases at J; junction bases unmatched: 11. CDR1 and CDR2 from the germline V gene are SGHVS and FQNEAQ. The CDR3 sequence is CASSLVPPAGGQYEQYF. As DNA, the CDR3 is TGTGCCAGCAGCTTAGTGCCTCCAGCGGGAGGCCAATACGAGCAGTACTTC. Drawing the rest from reference TRBV7-8 and TRBJ2-7, the complete variable domain is GAGVSQSPRYKVAKRGQDVALRCDPISGHVSLFWYQQALGQGPEFLTYFQNEAQLDKSGLPSDRFFAERPEGSVSTLKIQRTQQEDSAVYLCASSLVPPAGGQYEQYFGPGTRLTVT.

The rearrangement links TRBV11-3 to TRBJ1-1; unclear D gene. V shed 1 base and J shed 1 base, with 19 bases lying between them. Per the germline V gene, CDR1 is SGHNT and CDR2 is YENEEA. The CDR3 spans 18 residues. For the CDR3, the DNA is TGTGCCAGCAGCTTAGTTCTGAGGAGGTCAGATAAGAACACTGAAGCTTTCTTT. The encoded protein is CASSLVLRRSDKNTEAFF.

The chain joins TRBV6-5 to TRBJ2-7; D is perhaps TRBD1 (6 bases). The CDR3 runs to 14 residues. V was cut by 6 bases and J by 2 bases, with 14 bases left in between. Germline V gives CDR1 MNHEY, CDR2 SVGAGI. CDR3 coding DNA: TGTGCCAGCAGCCGCGACAGGCTGACCTACGAGCAGTACTTC. It specifies CASSRDRLTYEQYF.

The rearrangement joins TRBV18 to TRBJ1-5; 10 bases fit TRBD1. CDR1 KGHSH and CDR2 LQKENI come from the germline V gene. CDR3 length equals 19 residues. V was clipped by 3 bases and J by 3 bases; unmatched bases: 14. The CDR3 region is CASSPGSLYGTGDNQPQHF. The CDR3 nucleotides read TGTGCCAGCTCACCCGGATCTCTATACGGGACAGGGGACAATCAGCCCCAGCATTTT. Together with reference TRBV18 and TRBJ1-5, the CDR3 gives the full variable domain: NAGVMQNPRHLVRRRGQEARLRCSPMKGHSHVYWYRQLPEEGLKFMVYLQKENIIDESGMPKERFSAEFPKEGPSILRIQQVVRGDSAAYFCASSPGSLYGTGDNQPQHFGDGTRLSIL.

This clone has only a few counts. V gene TRBV7-9 combines with J gene TRBJ2-5; the D gene is possibly TRBD1 (5 bases). CDR1 SEHNR and CDR2 FQNEAQ come from the germline V gene (reference sequence). Trimming removed 1 base at V and 0 bases at J, with 12 bases between. The CDR3 has 16 residues. The CDR3 region has the DNA TGTGCCAGCAGCTTAGGACAGTCCGTGTACCAAGAGACCCAGTACTTC. Translated, it gives CASSLGQSVYQETQYF.

The rearrangement links TRBV7-6 to TRBJ2-5, with TRBD2 identical over 8 bases. This CDR3 has 16 amino acids. V shed 1 base and J 6 bases; nucleotides not matched to a gene: 10. The V gene's germline CDR1 is SGHVS and CDR2 FNYEAQ. The CDR3 nucleotides read TGTGCCAGCAGCTTAGGGTCCTCCGGGGGGGCCCAGACCCAGTACTTC. It is translated as CASSLGSSGGAQTQYF.

The chain combines TRBV28 with TRBJ1-6, with D possibly being TRBD1 (6 bases). Trimming took off 7 bases at V and 8 bases at J, with 12 bases between the two ends. The germline gives CDR1 MDHEN, CDR2 SYDVKM. The CDR3 covers 13 residues. The CDR3 DNA reads as TGTGCCAGCACCGGACAGAACGATTCACCCCTCCACTTT. Protein product: CASTGQNDSPLHF.

In nucleotides, the CDR3 is TGTGCCAGCAGCGAACGTCAGGGGGCGTTTAGCCAGCATTTT. As protein: CASSERQGAFSQHF. The chain combines TRBV2 with TRBJ1-5, with TRBD1 matching over 8 bases. The CDR3 runs to 14 residues. V lost 6 bases, J lost 12 bases, and 13 bases stayed unmatched. Germline values: CDR1 SNHLY, CDR2 FYNNEI.

The gene calls are TRBV27 and TRBJ2-5, with 8 bases that match TRBD2. V lost 6 bases, J lost 5 bases, and 14 bases stayed unmatched. The germline gives CDR1 MNHEY, CDR2 SMNVEV (reference sequence). The CDR3 extends over 16 amino acids. The CDR3 sequence is CASRNTNSGGRETQYF. Here the CDR3 DNA reads TGTGCCAGCAGGAATACAAACAGCGGGGGTCGGGAGACCCAGTACTTC.

This rearrangement joins TRBV5-5 to TRBJ1-1; D is uncertain. V was trimmed by 0 bases and J by 0 bases, leaving 9 bases between them. The germline V gene has CDR1 SGHKS and CDR2 YYEKEE (reference sequence). The CDR3 has 15 residues. The CDR3 region has the DNA TGTGCCAGCAGCTTGGGGCACACAGTGAACACTGAAGCTTTCTTT. It encodes CASSLGHTVNTEAFF.

This sequence joins TRBV3-1 (or the pseudogene TRBV3-2) and TRBJ2-3, with D maybe TRBD2 (6 bases). V was trimmed by 4 bases and J by 6 bases, leaving 17 bases between them. This CDR3 contains 15 residues. Germline CDR1 is LGHDT and CDR2 is YNNKEL (reference sequence). CDR3 coding DNA: TGTGCCAGCAGCCTAGTCGGGAGTCGGGCGGATACGCAGTATTTT. It yields the protein CASSLVGSRADTQYF.

The rearrangement links TRBV28 to TRBJ2-6, with D possibly TRBD1 on 5 matching bases. V was cut by 6 bases and J by 0 bases, with 9 bases left in between. CDR1 and CDR2 from the germline V gene are MDHEN and SYDVKM. The CDR3 sequence is 15 residues long. The CDR3 coding sequence is TGTGCCAGCAGCCAAACAGGCTCTGGGGCCAACGTCCTGACTTTC. Protein sequence: CASSQTGSGANVLTF. Based on the CDR3 plus reference TRBV28 and TRBJ2-6, the full variable domain is DVKVTQSSRYLVKRTGEKVFLECVQDMDHENMFWYRQDPGLGLRLIYFSYDVKMKEKGDIPEGYSVSREKKERFSLILESASTNQTSMYLCASSQTGSGANVLTFGAGSRLTVL.

V usage is TRBV7-9 and J usage is TRBJ2-5; possible D gene TRBD1, 7 bases. V lost 5 bases, J lost 5 bases, and 15 bases lay in between. The germline gives CDR1 SEHNR, CDR2 FQNEAQ (reference sequence). There are 14 residues in the CDR3. This CDR3 reads CASSRQGGGETQYF. The CDR3 DNA reads TGTGCCAGCAGCCGCCAGGGGGGCGGTGAGACCCAGTACTTC.

With respect to this clone: This sample also contains other DNA sequences that code for the same CDR3. The chain carries TRBV18 and TRBJ2-3; D gene uncertain. There are 13 residues in the CDR3. The V end lost 0 bases, the J end lost 6 bases, and 7 bases lay between the germline ends. In germline, CDR1 is KGHSH, CDR2 LQKENI. CDR3 region: CASSPPSLDTQYF. CDR3 in DNA: TGTGCCAGCTCACCACCATCCCTTGATACGCAGTATTTT. The variable domain in full, with the rest retrieved from reference TRBV18 and TRBJ2-3, is NAGVMQNPRHLVRRRGQEARLRCSPMKGHSHVYWYRQLPEEGLKFMVYLQKENIIDESGMPKERFSAEFPKEGPSILRIQQVVRGDSAAYFCASSPPSLDTQYFGPGTRLTVL.

This clone appeared once. The CDR3 region is CASSTGLFTADTQYF. CDR3 bases: TGCGCCAGCAGCACGGGACTCTTTACAGCGGATACGCAGTATTTT. The gene calls are TRBV4-1 and TRBJ2-3; D is possibly TRBD2 (6 bases). Germline V gene sequence: CDR1 MGHRA, CDR2 YSYEKL. This CDR3 is built from 15 residues. V lost 5 bases and J 6 bases, leaving 18 bases between the germline ends.

The CDR3 DNA follows: TGTGCCAGCAGAGAGGTTTCCATGAACACTGAAGCTTTCTTT. Protein product: CASREVSMNTEAFF. The chain recombines TRBV2 with TRBJ1-1; D uncertain. The CDR3 is 14 residues long. Trimming stripped 6 bases from V and 0 bases from J, with 11 bases between. Germline CDR1 reads SNHLY; CDR2 reads FYNNEI.

This chain joins TRBV6-5 and TRBJ2-1, with TRBD1 matching over 10 bases. The germline gives CDR1 MNHEY, CDR2 SVGAGI. The CDR3 loop spans 15 amino acids. The junction had 10 bases not matched to a gene; V was cut back by 7 bases and J by 7 bases. CDR3 amino acids: CASNGGTGVWNEQFF. The CDR3 DNA follows: TGTGCCAGCAACGGAGGGACAGGGGTATGGAATGAGCAGTTCTTC.

This clone is a singleton in its sample. The genes are TRBV27 and TRBJ2-1; 11 positions agree with TRBD2. The germline V gene encodes CDR1 MNHEY and CDR2 SMNVEV (reference sequence). The CDR3 runs 16 residues. Trimming at V came to 5 bases and at J to 0 bases, leaving 3 bases not matched to a gene. The CDR3 sequence is CASSPSGRSSYNEQFF. The CDR3 DNA follows: TGTGCCAGCAGTCCTAGCGGGAGGAGCTCCTACAATGAGCAGTTCTTC.

The V and J genes are TRBV18 and TRBJ2-7, with 7 bases aligning to TRBD1. CDR1 is KGHSH and CDR2 is LQKENI in the germline V gene. J was trimmed by 2 bases and V by 2 bases; bases with no gene match: 3. The CDR3 is made up of 14 amino acids. The CDR3 here is CASSPRDSTYEQYV. The CDR3 coding sequence is TGTGCCAGCTCACCAAGGGACAGCACCTACGAGCAGTACGTC.

The chain has TRBV10-3 and TRBJ1-1; TRBD1 agrees at 8 bases. Looked up from germline, CDR1 is ENHRY and CDR2 is SYGVKD. CDR3 length: 13 residues. The J segment lost 6 bases and the V segment lost 6 bases, leaving 6 bases of the junction unmatched. The CDR3 nucleotides read TGTGCCATCAGCGGACAGGGTGAGTCTGAAGCTTTCTTT. Translating gives CAISGQGESEAFF.

The chain uses TRBV9 and TRBJ2-3; a possible D gene is TRBD2 (6 bases). V was cut by 7 bases and J by 4 bases, with 7 bases left in between. The CDR3 sequence is 11 residues long. Looked up from germline, CDR1 is SGDLS and CDR2 is YYNGEE. CDR3: CASGGSDTQYF. In DNA form, the CDR3 reads TGTGCCAGCGGGGGGTCAGATACGCAGTATTTT.

This chain uses TRBV2 with TRBJ1-3, with D possibly being TRBD1 (5 bases). This CDR3 contains 15 residues. V lost 4 bases and J 6 bases, leaving 16 bases between the germline ends. Looked up from germline, CDR1 is SNHLY and CDR2 is FYNNEI. The chain's CDR3 is CASSVAGQTTNTIYF. CDR3 nucleotide sequence: TGTGCCAGCAGTGTGGCAGGGCAAACGACAAACACCATATATTTT. Full variable domain (missing parts from reference TRBV2 and TRBJ1-3): EPEVTQTPSHQVTQMGQEVILRCVPISNHLYFYWYRQILGQKVEFLVSFYNNEISEKSEIFDDQFSVERPDGSNFTLKIRSTKLEDSAMYFCASSVAGQTTNTIYFGEGSWLTVV.

This clone was counted between two and nine times. V and J are TRBV6-5 and TRBJ1-1; D is possibly TRBD1 (6 bases). CDR3 length equals 14 residues. Trimming stripped 5 bases from V and 2 bases from J, with 12 bases between. CDR1 and CDR2 from the germline V gene are MNHEY and SVGAGI. In DNA, the CDR3 is TGTGCCAGCAGTAATCAACAGGGAAACACTGAAGCTTTCTTT. It is translated as CASSNQQGNTEAFF.